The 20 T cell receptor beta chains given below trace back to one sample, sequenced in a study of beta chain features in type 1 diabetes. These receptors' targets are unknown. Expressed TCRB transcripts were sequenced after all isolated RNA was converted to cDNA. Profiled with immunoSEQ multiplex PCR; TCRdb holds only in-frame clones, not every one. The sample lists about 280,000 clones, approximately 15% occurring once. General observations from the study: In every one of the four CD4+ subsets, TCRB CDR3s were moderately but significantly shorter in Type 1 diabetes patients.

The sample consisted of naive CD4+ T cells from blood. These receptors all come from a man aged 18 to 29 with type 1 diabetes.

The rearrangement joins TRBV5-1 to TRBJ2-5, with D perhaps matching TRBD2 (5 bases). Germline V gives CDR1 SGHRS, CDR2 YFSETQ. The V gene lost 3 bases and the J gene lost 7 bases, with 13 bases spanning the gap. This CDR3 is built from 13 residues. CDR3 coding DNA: TGCGCCAGCAGCTCGGAGGCATTTGGGACCCAGTACTTC. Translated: CASSSEAFGTQYF.

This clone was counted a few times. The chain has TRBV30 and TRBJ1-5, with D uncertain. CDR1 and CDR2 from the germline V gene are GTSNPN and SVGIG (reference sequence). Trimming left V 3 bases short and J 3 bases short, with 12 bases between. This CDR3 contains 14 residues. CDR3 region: CAWSVVGANQPQHF. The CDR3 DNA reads TGTGCCTGGAGCGTCGTGGGCGCCAATCAGCCCCAGCATTTT.

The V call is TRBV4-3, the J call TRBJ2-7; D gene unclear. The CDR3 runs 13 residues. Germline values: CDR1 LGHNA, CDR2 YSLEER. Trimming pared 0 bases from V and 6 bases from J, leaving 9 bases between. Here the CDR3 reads CASSQDYYREQYF. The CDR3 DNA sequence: TGCGCCAGCAGCCAAGATTACTATCGCGAGCAGTACTTC.

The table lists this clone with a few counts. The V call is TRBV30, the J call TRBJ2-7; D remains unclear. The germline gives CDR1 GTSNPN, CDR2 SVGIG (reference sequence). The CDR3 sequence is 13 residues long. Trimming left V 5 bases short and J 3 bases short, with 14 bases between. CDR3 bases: TGTGCCTGGGCCAAATCCGTACTCTACGAGCAGTACTTC. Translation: CAWAKSVLYEQYF. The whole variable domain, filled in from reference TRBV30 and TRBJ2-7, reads SQTIHQWPATLVQPVGSPLSLECTVEGTSNPNLYWYRQAAGRGLQLLFYSVGIGQISSEVPQNLSASRPQDRQFILSSKKLLLSDSGFYLCAWAKSVLYEQYFGPGTRLTVT.

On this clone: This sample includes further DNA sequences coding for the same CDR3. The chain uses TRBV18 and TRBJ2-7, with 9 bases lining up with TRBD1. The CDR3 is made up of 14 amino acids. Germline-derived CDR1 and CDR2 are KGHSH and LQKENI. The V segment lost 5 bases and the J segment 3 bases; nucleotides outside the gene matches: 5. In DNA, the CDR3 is TGTGCCAGCTCATCCCCGGGACAGGGCTACGAGCAGTACTTC. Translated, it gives CASSSPGQGYEQYF. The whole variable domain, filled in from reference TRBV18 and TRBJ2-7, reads NAGVMQNPRHLVRRRGQEARLRCSPMKGHSHVYWYRQLPEEGLKFMVYLQKENIIDESGMPKERFSAEFPKEGPSILRIQQVVRGDSAAYFCASSSPGQGYEQYFGPGTRLTVT.

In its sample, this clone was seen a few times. CDR3 in amino acids: CASSPGLAGAETQYF. The CDR3 DNA follows: TGTGCCAGCAGCCCTGGACTAGCGGGAGCAGAGACCCAGTACTTC. V usage is TRBV9 and J usage is TRBJ2-5, with 13 bases identical to TRBD2. V dropped 4 bases and J dropped 4; count of bases not matched to a gene: 4. CDR1 and CDR2 (germline): SGDLS, YYNGEE. The CDR3 runs to 15 residues.

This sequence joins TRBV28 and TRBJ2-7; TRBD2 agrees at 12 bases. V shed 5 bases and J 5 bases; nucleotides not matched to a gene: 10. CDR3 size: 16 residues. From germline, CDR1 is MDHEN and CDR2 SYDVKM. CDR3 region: CASSLRLAGEYNEQYF. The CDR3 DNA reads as TGTGCCAGCAGTCTCAGACTAGCGGGAGAATATAACGAGCAGTACTTC.

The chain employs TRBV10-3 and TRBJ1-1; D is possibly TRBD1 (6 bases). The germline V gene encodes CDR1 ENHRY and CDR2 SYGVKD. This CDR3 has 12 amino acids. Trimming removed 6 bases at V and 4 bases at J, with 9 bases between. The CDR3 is CAIRQGSTEAFF. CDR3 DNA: TGTGCCATCAGACAGGGAAGCACTGAAGCTTTCTTT.

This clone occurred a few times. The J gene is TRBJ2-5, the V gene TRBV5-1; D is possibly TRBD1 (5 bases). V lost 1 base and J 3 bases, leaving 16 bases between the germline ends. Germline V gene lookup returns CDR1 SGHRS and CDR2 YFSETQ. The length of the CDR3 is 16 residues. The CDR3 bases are TGCGCCAGCAGCTTGCAGCCAGGGAAGGGTGAAGAGACCCAGTACTTC. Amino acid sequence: CASSLQPGKGEETQYF.

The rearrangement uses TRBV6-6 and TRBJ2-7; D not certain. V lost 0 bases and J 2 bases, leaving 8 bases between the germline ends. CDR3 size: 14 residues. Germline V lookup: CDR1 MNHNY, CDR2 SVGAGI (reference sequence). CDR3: CASSYSKPTYEQYF. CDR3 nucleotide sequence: TGTGCCAGCAGTTACTCGAAGCCAACCTACGAGCAGTACTTC.

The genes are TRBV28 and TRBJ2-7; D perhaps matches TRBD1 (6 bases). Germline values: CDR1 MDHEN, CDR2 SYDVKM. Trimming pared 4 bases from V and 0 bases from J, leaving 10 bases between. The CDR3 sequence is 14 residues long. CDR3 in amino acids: CASSSGQNSYEQYF. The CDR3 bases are TGTGCCAGCAGTTCCGGACAGAACTCCTACGAGCAGTACTTC.

The CDR3 is CSARSWETQYF. In nucleotides, the CDR3 is TGCAGTGCAAGGAGTTGGGAGACCCAGTACTTC. The V and J genes are TRBV20-1 and TRBJ2-5; no clear D. The CDR3 sequence is 11 residues long. The ends were cut back, 6 bases at V and 5 bases at J, with 10 bases in the middle. CDR1 and CDR2 from the germline V gene are DFQATT and SNEGSKA (reference sequence).

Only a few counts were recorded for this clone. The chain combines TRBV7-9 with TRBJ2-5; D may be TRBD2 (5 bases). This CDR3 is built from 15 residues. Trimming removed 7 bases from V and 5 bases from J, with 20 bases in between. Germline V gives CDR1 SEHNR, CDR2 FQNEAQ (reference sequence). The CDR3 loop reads CASNPEEAYMETQYF. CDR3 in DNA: TGTGCCAGCAACCCCGAGGAGGCCTACATGGAGACCCAGTACTTC. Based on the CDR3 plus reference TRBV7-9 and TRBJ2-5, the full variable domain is DTGVSQNPRHKITKRGQNVTFRCDPISEHNRLYWYRQTLGQGPEFLTYFQNEAQLEKSRLLSDRFSAERPKGSFSTLEIQRTEQGDSAMYLCASNPEEAYMETQYFGPGTRLLVL.

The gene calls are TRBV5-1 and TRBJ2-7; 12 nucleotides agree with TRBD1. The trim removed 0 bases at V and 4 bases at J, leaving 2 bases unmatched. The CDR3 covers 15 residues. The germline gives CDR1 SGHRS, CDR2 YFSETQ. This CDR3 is CASSLEGQGAYEQYF. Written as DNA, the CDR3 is TGCGCCAGCAGCTTGGAGGGACAGGGGGCTTACGAGCAGTACTTC.

The CDR3 protein is CASSLDGGGELFF. In nucleotides, the CDR3 is TGCGCCAGCAGCTTGGACGGGGGCGGGGAGCTGTTTTTT. The V call is TRBV5-1, the J call TRBJ2-2; D possibly corresponds to TRBD2 (6 bases). The CDR3 has 13 amino acids. V was trimmed by 0 bases and J by 7 bases, leaving 7 bases between them. CDR1 SGHRS and CDR2 YFSETQ come from the germline V gene.

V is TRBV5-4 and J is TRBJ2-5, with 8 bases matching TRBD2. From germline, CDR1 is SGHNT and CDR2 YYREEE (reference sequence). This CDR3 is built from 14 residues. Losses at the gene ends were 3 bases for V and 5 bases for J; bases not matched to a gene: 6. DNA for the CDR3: TGTGCCAGCAGCTACGGGGGGGCGGGGGAGACCCAGTACTTC. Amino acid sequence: CASSYGGAGETQYF.

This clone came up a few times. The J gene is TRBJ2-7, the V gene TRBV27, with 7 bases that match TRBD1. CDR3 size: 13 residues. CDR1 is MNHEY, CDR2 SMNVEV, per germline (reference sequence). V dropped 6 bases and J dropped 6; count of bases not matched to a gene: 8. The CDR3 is CASRSTYRGEQYF. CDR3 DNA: TGTGCCAGCAGATCAACCTACAGGGGCGAGCAGTACTTC.

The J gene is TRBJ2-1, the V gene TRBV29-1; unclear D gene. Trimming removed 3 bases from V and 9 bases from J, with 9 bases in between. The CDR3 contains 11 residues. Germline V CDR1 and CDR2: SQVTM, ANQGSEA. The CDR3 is CSVEEIGEQFF. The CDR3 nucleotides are TGCAGCGTTGAGGAGATTGGTGAGCAGTTCTTC.

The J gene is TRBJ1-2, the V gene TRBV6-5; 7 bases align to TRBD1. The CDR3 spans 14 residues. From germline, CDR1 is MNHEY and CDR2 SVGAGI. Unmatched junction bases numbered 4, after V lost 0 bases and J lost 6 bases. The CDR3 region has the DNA TGTGCCAGCAGTTACTCGGGCAGGGGGAATGGCTACACCTTC. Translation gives CASSYSGRGNGYTF.

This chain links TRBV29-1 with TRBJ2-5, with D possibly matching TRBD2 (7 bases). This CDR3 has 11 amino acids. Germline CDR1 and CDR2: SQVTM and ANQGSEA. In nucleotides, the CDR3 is TGCAACCTACAGGGAGGGGAGACCCAGTACTTC. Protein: CNLQGGETQYF.